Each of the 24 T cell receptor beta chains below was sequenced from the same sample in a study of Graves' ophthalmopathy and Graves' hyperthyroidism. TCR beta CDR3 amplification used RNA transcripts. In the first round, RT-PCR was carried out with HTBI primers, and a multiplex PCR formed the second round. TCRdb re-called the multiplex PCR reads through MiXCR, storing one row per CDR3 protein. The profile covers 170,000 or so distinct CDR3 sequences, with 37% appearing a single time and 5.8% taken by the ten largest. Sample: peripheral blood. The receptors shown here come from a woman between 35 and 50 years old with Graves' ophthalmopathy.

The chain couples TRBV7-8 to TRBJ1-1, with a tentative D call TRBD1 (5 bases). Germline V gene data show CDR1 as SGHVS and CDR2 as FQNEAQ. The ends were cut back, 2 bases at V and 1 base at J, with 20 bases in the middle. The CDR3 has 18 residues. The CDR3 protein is CASSLYLRGGTQNTEAFF. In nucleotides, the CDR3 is TGTGCCAGCAGCTTATACCTACGGGGGGGAACCCAGAACACTGAAGCTTTCTTT.

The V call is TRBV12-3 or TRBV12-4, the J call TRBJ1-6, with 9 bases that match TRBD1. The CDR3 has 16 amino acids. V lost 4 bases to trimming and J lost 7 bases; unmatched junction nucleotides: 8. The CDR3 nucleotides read TGTGCCAGCAGTTCGGGACAGGGTAAACTAAATTCACCCCTCCACTTT. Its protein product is CASSSGQGKLNSPLHF.

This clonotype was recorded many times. The CDR3 is CASSSKGAGGDYGYTF. The DNA for the CDR3 is TGTGCCAGCAGCTCAAAGGGGGCGGGGGGGGACTATGGCTACACCTTC. This chain connects TRBV12-3 or TRBV12-4 to TRBJ1-2, with 7 bases that match TRBD1. The CDR3 loop spans 16 amino acids. With V trimmed by 6 bases and J by 3 bases, 13 bases remained unmatched.

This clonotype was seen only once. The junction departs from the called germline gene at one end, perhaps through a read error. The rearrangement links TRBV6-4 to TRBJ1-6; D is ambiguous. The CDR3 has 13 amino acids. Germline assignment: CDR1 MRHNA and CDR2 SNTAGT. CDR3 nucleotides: TGTGCCAGCAGTTACTCGAGGATGAAAGACCTCCACTTT. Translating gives CASSYSRMKDLHF.

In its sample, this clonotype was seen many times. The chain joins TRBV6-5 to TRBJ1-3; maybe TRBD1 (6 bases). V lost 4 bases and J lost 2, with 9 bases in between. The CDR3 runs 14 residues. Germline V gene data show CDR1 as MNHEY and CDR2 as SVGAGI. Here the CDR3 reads CASSSTGPGNTIYF. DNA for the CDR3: TGTGCCAGCAGTTCAACAGGGCCTGGAAACACCATATATTTT.

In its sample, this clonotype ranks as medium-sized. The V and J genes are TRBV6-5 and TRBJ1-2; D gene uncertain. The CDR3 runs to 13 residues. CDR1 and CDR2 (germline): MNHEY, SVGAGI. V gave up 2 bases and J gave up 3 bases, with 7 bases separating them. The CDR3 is CASSYGPDYGYTF. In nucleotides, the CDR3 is TGTGCCAGCAGTTACGGCCCAGACTATGGCTACACCTTC.

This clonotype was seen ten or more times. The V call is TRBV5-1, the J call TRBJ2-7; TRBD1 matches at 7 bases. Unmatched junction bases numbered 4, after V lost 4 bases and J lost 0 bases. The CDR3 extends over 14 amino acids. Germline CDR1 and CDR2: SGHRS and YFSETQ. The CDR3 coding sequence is TGCGCCAGCAGCGGGGACAGTTACTCCTACGAGCAGTACTTC. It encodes CASSGDSYSYEQYF.

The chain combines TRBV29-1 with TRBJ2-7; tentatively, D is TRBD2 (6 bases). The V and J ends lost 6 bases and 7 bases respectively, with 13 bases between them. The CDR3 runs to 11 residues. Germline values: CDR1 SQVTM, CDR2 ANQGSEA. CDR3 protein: CSVTGLTEQYF. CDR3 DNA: TGCAGCGTCACGGGACTGACTGAGCAGTACTTC.

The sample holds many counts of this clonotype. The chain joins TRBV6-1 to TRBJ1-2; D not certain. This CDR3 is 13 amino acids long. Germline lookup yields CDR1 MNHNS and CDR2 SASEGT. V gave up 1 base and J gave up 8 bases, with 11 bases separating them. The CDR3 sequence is CASSEDTGGGYTF. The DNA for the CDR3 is TGTGCCAGCAGTGAAGATACCGGCGGGGGCTACACCTTC.

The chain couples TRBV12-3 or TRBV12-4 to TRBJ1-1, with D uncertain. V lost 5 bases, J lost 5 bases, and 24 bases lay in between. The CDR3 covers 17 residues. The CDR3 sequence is CASSPPPGRSGGTEAFF. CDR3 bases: TGTGCCAGCAGTCCCCCCCCCGGAAGATCCGGTGGTACTGAAGCTTTCTTT.

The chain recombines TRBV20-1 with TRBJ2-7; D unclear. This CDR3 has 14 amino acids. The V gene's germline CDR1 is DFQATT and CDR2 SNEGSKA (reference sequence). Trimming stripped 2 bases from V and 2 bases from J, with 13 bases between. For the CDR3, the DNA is TGCAGTGCTAGACCACGGAGAAGGACCTACGAGCAGTACTTC. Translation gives CSARPRRRTYEQYF.

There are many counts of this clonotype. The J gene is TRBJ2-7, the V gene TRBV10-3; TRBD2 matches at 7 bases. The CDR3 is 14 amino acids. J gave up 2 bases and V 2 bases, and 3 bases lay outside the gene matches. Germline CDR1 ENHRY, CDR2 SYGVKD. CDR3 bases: TGTGCCATCAGTGAGGGGCGGGGGACCTACGAGCAGTACTTC. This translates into CAISEGRGTYEQYF.

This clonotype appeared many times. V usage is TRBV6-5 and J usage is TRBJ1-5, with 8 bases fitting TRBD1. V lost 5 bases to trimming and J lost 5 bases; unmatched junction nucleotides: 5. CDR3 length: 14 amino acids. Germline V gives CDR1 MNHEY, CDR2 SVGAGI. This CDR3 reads CASSRTGRDQPQHF. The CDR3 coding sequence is TGTGCCAGCAGTAGGACAGGGAGGGATCAGCCCCAGCATTTT.

The CDR3 DNA follows: TGTGCCAGCAGTCCCTCGGTAGACGGATTTAACTATGGCTACACCTTC. Its translation is CASSPSVDGFNYGYTF. J is TRBJ1-2 and V is TRBV12-3 or TRBV12-4; D not resolved. Trimming shortened V by 5 bases and J by 1 base, and 17 bases separated the two germline ends. The CDR3 is 16 amino acids.

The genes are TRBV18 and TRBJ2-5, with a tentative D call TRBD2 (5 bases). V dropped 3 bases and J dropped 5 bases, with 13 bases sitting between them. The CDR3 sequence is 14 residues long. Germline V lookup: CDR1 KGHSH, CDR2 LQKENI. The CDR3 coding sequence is TGTGCCAGCTCACCTTATGGACGCGGGGAGACCCAGTACTTC. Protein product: CASSPYGRGETQYF. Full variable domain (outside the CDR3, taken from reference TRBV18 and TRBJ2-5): NAGVMQNPRHLVRRRGQEARLRCSPMKGHSHVYWYRQLPEEGLKFMVYLQKENIIDESGMPKERFSAEFPKEGPSILRIQQVVRGDSAAYFCASSPYGRGETQYFGPGTRLLVL.

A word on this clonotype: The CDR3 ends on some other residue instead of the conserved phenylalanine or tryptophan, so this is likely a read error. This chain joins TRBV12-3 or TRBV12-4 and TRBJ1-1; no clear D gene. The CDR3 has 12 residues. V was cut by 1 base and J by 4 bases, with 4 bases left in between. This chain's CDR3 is CASSLVGTEAFS. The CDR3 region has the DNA TGTGCCAGCAGTTTAGTGGGCACTGAAGCTTTCTCT.

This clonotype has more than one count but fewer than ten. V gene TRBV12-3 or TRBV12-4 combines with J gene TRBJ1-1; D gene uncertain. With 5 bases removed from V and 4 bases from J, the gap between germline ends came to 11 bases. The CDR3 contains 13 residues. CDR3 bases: TGTGCCAGCAGTGGGTATACGGTCACTGAAGCTTTCTTT. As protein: CASSGYTVTEAFF.

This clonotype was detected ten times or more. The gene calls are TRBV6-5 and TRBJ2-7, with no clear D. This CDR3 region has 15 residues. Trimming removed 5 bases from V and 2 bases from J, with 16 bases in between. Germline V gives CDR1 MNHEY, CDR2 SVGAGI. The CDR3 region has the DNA TGTGCCAGCAGTCACGGCTACCGGGCGGCCTACGAGCAGTACTTC. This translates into CASSHGYRAAYEQYF.

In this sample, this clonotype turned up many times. CDR3 sequence: CASAEDRDYQETQYF. As DNA, the CDR3 is TGCGCCAGCGCGGAGGACCGGGACTACCAAGAGACCCAGTACTTC. The chain carries TRBV4-3 and TRBJ2-5, with a weak D call TRBD2 (6 bases). CDR1 and CDR2 (germline): LGHNA, YSLEER. Between the trimmed V and J ends, which lost 8 bases and 0 bases, there was a span of 16 bases. There are 15 residues in the CDR3.

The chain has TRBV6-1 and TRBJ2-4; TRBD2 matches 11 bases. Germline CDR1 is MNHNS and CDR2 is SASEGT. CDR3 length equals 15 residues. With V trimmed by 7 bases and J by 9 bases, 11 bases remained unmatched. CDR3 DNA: TGTGCCAGCACTACCAAACTAGCGGGAGACGGCATTCAGTACTTC. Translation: CASTTKLAGDGIQYF.

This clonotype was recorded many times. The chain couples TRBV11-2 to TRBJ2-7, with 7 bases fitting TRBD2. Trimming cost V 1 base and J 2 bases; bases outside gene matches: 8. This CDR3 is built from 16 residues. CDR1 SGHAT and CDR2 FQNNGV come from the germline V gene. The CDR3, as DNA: TGTGCCAGCAGCTTAGGAGGCGGGGGAAACCCCTACGAGCAGTACTTC. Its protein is CASSLGGGGNPYEQYF. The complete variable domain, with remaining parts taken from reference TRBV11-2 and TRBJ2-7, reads EAGVAQSPRYKIIEKRQSVAFWCNPISGHATLYWYQQILGQGPKLLIQFQNNGVVDDSQLPKDRFSAERLKGVDSTLKIQPAKLEDSAVYLCASSLGGGGNPYEQYFGPGTRLTVT.

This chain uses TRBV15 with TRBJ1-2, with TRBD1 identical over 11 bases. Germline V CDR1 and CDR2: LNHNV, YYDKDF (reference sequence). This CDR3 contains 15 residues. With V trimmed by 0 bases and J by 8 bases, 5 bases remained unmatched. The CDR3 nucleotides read TGTGCCACCAGCAGAGAGGGACAGGGGGGTAACGGCTACACCTTC. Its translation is CATSREGQGGNGYTF.

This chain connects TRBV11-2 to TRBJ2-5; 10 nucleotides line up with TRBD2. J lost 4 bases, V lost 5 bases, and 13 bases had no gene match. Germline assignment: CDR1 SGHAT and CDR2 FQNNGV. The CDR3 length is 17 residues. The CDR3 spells CASSEASGRTGRETQYF. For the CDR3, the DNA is TGTGCCAGCAGCGAAGCTAGCGGGAGAACGGGAAGAGAGACCCAGTACTTC.

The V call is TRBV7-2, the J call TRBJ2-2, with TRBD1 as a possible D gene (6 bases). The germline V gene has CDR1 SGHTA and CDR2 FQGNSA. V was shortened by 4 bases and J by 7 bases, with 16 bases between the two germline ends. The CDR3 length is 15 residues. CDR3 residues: CASSSGVQSGGELFF. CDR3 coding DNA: TGTGCCAGCAGCTCAGGGGTCCAAAGCGGCGGGGAGCTGTTTTTT.